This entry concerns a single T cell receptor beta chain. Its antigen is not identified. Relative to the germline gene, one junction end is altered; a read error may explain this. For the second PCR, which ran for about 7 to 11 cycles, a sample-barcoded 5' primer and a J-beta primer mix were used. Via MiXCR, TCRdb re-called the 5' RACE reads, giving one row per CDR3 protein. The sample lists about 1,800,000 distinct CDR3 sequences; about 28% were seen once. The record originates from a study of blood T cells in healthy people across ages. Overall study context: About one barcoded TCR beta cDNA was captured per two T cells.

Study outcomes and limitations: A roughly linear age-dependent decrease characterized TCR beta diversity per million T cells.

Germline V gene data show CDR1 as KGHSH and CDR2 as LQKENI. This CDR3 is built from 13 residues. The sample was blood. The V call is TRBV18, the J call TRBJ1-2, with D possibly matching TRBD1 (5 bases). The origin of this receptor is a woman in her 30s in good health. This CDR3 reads CASSPGTDYDYTF. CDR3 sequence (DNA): TGTGCCAGCTCACCAGGGACGGACTATGACTACACCTTC.